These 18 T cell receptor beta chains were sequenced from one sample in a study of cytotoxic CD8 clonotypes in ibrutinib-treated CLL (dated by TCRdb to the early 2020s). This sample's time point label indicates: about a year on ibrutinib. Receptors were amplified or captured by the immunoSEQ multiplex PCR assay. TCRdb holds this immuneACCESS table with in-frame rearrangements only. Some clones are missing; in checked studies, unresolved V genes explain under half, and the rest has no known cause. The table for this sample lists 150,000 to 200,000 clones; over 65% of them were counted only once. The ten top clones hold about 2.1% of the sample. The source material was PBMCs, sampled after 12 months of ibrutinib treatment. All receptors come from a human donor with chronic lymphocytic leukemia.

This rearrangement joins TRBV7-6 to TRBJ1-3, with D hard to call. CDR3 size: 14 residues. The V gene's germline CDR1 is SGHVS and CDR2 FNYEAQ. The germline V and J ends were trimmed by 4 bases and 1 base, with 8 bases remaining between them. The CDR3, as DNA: TGTGCCAGCAGCTCTAGGACGTCTGGAAACACCATATATTTT. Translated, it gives CASSSRTSGNTIYF.

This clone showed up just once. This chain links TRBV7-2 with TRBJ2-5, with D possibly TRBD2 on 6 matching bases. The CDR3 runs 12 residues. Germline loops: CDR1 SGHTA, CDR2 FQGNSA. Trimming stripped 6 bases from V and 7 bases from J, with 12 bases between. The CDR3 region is CASRGGSGTQYF. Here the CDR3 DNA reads TGTGCCAGCAGGGGGGGTAGCGGGACCCAGTACTTC.

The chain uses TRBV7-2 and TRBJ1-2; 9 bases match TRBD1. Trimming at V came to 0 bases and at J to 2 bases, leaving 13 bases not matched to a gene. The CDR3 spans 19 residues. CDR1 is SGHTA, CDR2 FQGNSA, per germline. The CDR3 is CASSLAYYTGGQINYGYTF. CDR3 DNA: TGTGCCAGCAGCTTAGCCTATTACACAGGGGGCCAAATCAACTATGGCTACACCTTC. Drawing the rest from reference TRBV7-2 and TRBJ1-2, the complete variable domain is GAGVSQSPSNKVTEKGKDVELRCDPISGHTALYWYRQSLGQGLEFLIYFQGNSAPDKSGLPSDRFSAERTGGSVSTLTIQRTQQEDSAVYLCASSLAYYTGGQINYGYTFGSGTRLTVV.

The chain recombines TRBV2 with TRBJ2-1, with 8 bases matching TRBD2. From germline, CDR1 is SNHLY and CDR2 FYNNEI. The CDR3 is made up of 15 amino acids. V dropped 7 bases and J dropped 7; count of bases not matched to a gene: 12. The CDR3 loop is CASIDLGLGGNEQFF. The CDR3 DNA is TGTGCCAGCATAGACTTGGGACTAGGGGGGAATGAGCAGTTCTTC.

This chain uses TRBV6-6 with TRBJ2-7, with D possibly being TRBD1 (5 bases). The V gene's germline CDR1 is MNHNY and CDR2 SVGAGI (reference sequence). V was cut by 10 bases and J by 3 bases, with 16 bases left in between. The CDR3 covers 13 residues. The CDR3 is CATLQTVFYEQYF. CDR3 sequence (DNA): TGTGCCACCCTTCAGACAGTTTTCTACGAGCAGTACTTC.

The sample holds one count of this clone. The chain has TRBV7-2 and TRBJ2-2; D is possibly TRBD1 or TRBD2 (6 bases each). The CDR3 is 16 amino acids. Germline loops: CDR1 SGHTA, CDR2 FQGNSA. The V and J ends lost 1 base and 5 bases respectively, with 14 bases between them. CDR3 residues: CASSLGGAGRTGELFF. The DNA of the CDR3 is TGTGCCAGCAGCTTAGGGGGGGCCGGCCGGACCGGGGAGCTGTTTTTT.

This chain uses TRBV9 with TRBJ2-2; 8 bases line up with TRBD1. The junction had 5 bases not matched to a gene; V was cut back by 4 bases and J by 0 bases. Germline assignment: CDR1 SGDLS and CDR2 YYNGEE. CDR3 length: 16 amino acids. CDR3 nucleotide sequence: TGTGCCAGCAGCCCAGGGGGCACAACGAACACCGGGGAGCTGTTTTTT. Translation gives CASSPGGTTNTGELFF.

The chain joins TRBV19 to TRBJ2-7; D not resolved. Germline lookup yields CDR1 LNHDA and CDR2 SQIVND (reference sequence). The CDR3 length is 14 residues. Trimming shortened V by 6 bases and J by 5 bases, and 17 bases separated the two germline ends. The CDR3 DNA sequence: TGTGCCAGTAGCCCGCCCGTTCCCTACGACGAGCAGTACTTC. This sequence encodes CASSPPVPYDEQYF.

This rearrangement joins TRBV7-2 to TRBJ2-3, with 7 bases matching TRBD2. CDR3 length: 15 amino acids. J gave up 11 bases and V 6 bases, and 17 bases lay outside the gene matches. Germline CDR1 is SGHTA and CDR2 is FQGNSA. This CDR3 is CASRAPTAGRVRQYF. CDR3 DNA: TGTGCCAGCAGGGCCCCCACAGCGGGGAGGGTTCGGCAGTATTTT. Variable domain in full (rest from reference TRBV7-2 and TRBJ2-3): GAGVSQSPSNKVTEKGKDVELRCDPISGHTALYWYRQSLGQGLEFLIYFQGNSAPDKSGLPSDRFSAERTGGSVSTLTIQRTQQEDSAVYLCASRAPTAGRVRQYFGPGTRLTVL.

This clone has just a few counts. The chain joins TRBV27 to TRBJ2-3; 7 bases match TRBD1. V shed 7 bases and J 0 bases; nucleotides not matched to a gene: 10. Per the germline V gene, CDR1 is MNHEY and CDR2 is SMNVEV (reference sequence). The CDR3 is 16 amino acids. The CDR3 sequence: CASTGQWVGSTDTQYF. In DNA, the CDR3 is TGTGCCAGCACGGGACAGTGGGTCGGAAGCACAGATACGCAGTATTTT.

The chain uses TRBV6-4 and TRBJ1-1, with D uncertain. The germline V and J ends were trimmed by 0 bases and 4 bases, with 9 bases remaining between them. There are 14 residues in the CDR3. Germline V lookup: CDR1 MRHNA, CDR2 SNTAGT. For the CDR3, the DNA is TGTGCCAGCAGTGACTCCTGGGAGAGCACTGAAGCTTTCTTT. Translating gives CASSDSWESTEAFF.

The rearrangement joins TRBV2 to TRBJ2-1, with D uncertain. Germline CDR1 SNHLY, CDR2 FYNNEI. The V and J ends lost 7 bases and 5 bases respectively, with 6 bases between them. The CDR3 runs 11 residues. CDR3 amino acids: CASKRNNEQFF. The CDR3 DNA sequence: TGTGCCAGCAAACGGAACAATGAGCAGTTCTTC.

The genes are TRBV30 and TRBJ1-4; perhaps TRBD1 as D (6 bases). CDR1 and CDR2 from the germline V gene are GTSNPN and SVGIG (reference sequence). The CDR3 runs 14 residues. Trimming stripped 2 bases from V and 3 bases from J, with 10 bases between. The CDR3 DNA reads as TGTGCCTGGAGTTTGGACAGCGCTAATGAAAAACTGTTTTTT. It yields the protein CAWSLDSANEKLFF.

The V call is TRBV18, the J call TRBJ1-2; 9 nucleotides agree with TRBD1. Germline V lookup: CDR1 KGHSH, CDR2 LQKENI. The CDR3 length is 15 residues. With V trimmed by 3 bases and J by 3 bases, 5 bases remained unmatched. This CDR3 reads CASSPTGGFDYGYTF. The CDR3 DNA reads TGTGCCAGCTCACCTACAGGGGGCTTTGACTATGGCTACACCTTC.

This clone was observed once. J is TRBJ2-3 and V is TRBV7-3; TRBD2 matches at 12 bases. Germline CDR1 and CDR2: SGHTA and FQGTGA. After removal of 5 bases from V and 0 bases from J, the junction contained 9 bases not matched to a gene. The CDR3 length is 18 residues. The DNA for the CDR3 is TGTGCCAGCAGCCCCTTCCCAGGACTAGCGGGGAGCACAGATACGCAGTATTTT. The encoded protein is CASSPFPGLAGSTDTQYF. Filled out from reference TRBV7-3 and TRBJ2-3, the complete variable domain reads GAGVSQTPSNKVTEKGKYVELRCDPISGHTALYWYRQSLGQGPEFLIYFQGTGAADDSGLPNDRFFAVRPEGSVSTLKIQRTERGDSAVYLCASSPFPGLAGSTDTQYFGPGTRLTVL.

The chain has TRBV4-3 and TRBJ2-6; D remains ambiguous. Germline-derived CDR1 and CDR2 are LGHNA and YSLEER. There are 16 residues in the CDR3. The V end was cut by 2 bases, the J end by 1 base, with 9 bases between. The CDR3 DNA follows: TGCGCCAGCAGCCAAAGTGGGTCTTCTGGGGCCAACGTCCTGACTTTC. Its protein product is CASSQSGSSGANVLTF.

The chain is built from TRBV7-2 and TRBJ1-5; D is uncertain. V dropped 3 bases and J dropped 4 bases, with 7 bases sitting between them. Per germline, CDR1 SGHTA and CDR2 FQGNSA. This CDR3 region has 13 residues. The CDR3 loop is CASSFRVNQPQHF. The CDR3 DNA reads TGTGCCAGCAGCTTTCGGGTTAATCAGCCCCAGCATTTT.

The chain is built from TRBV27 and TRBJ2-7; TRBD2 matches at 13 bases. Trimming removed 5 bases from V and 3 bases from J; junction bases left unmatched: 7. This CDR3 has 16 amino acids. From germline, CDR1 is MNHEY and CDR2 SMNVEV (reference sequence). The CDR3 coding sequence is TGTGCCAGCAGTGGAATGGGACTAGCGGGAATCTACGAGCAGTACTTC. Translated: CASSGMGLAGIYEQYF.